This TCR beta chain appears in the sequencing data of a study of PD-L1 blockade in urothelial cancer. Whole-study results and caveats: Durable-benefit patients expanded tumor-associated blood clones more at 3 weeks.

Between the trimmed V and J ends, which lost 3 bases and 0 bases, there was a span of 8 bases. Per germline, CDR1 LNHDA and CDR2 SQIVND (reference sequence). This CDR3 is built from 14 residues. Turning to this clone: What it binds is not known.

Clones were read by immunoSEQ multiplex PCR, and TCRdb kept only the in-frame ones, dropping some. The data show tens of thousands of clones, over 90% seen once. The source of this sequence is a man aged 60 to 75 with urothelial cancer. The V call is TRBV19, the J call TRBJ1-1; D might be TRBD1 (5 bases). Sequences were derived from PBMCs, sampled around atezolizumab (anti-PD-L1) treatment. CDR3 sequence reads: CASSISGVNTEAFF. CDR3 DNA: TGTGCCAGTAGTATCTCGGGGGTGAACACTGAAGCTTTCTTT.